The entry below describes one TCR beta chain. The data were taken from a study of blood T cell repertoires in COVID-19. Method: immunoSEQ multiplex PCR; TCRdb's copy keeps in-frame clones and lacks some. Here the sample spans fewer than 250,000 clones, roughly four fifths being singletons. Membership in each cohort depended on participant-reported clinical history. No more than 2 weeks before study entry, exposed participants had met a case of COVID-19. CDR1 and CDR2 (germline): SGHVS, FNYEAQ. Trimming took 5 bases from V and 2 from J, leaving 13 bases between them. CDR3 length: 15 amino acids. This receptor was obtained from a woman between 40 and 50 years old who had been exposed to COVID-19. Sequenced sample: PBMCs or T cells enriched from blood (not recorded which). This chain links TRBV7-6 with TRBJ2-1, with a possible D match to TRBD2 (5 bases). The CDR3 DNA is TGTGCCAGCAGCGCGTCCCCGCGGGCCTACAATGAGCAGTTCTTC. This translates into CASSASPRAYNEQFF.